Listed below are T cell receptor beta chains from one sample, sequenced in a study of blood T cell repertoires in COVID-19. Produced via immunoSEQ multiplex PCR; TCRdb's table is partial and in-frame only. The sample records approximately 130,000 clones, approximately 77% being singletons. The sequenced sample consisted of peripheral blood. Every receptor here comes from a man older than 75 with acute or convalescent COVID-19. CDR3s include the opening cysteine and the closing phenylalanine or tryptophan. The order of the fields is clone size, J gene, D gene, V gene, CDR3 protein, CDR3 DNA. A D gene is named only where the DNA matches it firmly. Not every row has a clone size; where given, it reads once, few, many or a size class.

>-|TRBJ2-7|TRBD2|TRBV6-5
CATNERGHATYEQYF
TGTGCCACTAATGAGCGGGGCCACGCCACCTACGAGCAGTACTTC
>-|TRBJ1-2|-|TRBV3-1/TRBV3-2
CASSHREGNGYTF
TGTGCCAGCAGCCACAGGGAGGGGAATGGCTACACCTTC
>-|TRBJ2-7|TRBD1|TRBV24-1
CATSDSGQAEQYF
TGTGCCACCAGTGATTCCGGACAGGCCGAGCAGTACTTC
>-|TRBJ1-3|TRBD1|TRBV3-1/TRBV3-2
CASSQDVGQGARGNTIYF
TGTGCCAGCAGCCAAGACGTGGGGCAGGGGGCCAGGGGAAACACCATATATTTT
>-|TRBJ1-3|-|TRBV9
CASSVQGSDGNTIYF
TGTGCCAGCAGCGTTCAGGGGAGCGACGGAAACACCATATATTTT
>-|TRBJ2-1|TRBD2|TRBV2
CASIRGGTQNEQFF
TGTGCCAGCATTCGGGGGGGGACCCAAAATGAGCAGTTCTTC
>-|TRBJ1-6|-|TRBV19
CASSIDRGSPLHF
TGTGCCAGTAGTATAGATAGGGGATCACCCCTCCACTTT
>-|TRBJ2-2|-|TRBV27
CASRSGTGSTGELFF
TGTGCCAGCAGATCAGGAACCGGGAGCACCGGGGAGCTGTTTTTT
>-|TRBJ2-4|TRBD1|TRBV5-6
CASRHRDRNIQYF
TGTGCCAGCAGACACCGGGACAGAAACATTCAGTACTTC
>-|TRBJ2-7|TRBD1|TRBV4-1
CASSQARFRTGHDEQYF
TGCGCCAGCAGCCAAGCAAGATTTAGGACAGGGCACGACGAGCAGTACTTC
>-|TRBJ2-4|TRBD2|TRBV4-1
CASSQDIGTSSKNIQYF
TGCGCCAGCAGCCAAGATATTGGGACTAGCAGCAAAAACATTCAGTACTTC
>-|TRBJ1-1|TRBD1|TRBV5-1
CASSSFSTGKNTEAFF
TGCGCCAGCAGTTCCTTCTCGACAGGGAAAAACACTGAAGCTTTCTTT
>-|TRBJ2-7|-|TRBV4-1
CASSQVSGSTDEQYF
TGCGCCAGCAGCCAAGTATCAGGGTCCACGGACGAGCAGTACTTC
>-|TRBJ2-6|TRBD1|TRBV28
CASSPAGTGSAGANVLTF
TGTGCCAGCAGTCCCGCCGGGACAGGATCAGCTGGGGCCAACGTCCTGACTTTC
>-|TRBJ2-2|-|TRBV5-4
CASSLAQNTGELFF
TGTGCCAGCAGCTTGGCACAGAACACCGGGGAGCTGTTTTTT
>few|TRBJ2-7|TRBD1|TRBV10-2
CASGGQSFFHEQYF
TGCGCCAGCGGGGGACAGAGTTTTTTCCACGAGCAGTACTTC
>once|TRBJ2-7|-|TRBV6-2/TRBV6-3
CASSYVPGHYYEQYF
TGTGCCAGCAGTTACGTACCAGGACACTACTACGAGCAGTACTTC
>few|TRBJ1-1|TRBD1|TRBV5-1
CASSLGQLEAFF
TGCGCCAGCAGCCTGGGACAGCTTGAAGCTTTCTTT
>few|TRBJ2-1|-|TRBV25-1
CASSESGGTYNEQFF
TGTGCCAGCAGTGAATCTGGCGGAACCTACAATGAGCAGTTCTTC
>-|TRBJ2-3|-|TRBV15
CATSRDRAGAGTDTQYF
TGTGCCACCAGCAGAGATCGGGCAGGGGCCGGCACAGATACGCAGTATTTT
>-|TRBJ1-6|-|TRBV11-2
CASSLDRVNPPLHF
TGTGCCAGCAGCTTAGACAGGGTCAATCCACCCCTCCACTTT
>-|TRBJ2-1|-|TRBV7-2
CASSFTGTSYNEQFF
TGTGCCAGCAGCTTTACAGGGACCTCCTACAATGAGCAGTTCTTC
>-|TRBJ2-7|-|TRBV28
CASSPGRRDEQYF
TGTGCCAGCAGCCCGGGTAGGAGGGACGAGCAGTACTTC
>few|TRBJ1-2|TRBD1|TRBV13
CASSLGTGNYGYTF
TGTGCCAGCAGCTTAGGGACAGGGAACTATGGCTACACCTTC
>-|TRBJ1-2|-|TRBV12-3/TRBV12-4
CASSIQGGYTF
TGTGCCAGCAGCATTCAGGGCGGCTACACCTTC